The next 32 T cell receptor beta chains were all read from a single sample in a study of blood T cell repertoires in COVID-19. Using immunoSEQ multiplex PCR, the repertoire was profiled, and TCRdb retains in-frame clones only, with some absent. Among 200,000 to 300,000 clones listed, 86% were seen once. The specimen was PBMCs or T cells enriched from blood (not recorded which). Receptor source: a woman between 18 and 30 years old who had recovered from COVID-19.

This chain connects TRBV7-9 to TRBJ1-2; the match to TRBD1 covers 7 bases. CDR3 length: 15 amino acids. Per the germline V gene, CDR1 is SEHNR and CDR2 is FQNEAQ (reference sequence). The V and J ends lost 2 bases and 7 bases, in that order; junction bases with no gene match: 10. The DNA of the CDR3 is TGTGCCAGCAGCTTAATCCAGGGGGGTTTTGGTGGCTACACCTTC. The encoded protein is CASSLIQGGFGGYTF.

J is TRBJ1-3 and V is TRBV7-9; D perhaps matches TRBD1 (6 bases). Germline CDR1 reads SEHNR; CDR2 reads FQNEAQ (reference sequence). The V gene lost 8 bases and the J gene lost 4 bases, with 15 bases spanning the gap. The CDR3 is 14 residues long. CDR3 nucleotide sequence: TGTGCCAGCGGTCGGGGGGCGGACGGAAACACCATATATTTT. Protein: CASGRGADGNTIYF.

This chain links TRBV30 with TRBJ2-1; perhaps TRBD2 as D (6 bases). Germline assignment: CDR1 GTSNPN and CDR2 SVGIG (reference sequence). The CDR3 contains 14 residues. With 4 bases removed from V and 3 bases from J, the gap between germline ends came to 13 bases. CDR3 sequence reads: CAWTAGNSYNEQFF. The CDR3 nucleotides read TGTGCCTGGACGGCGGGAAACAGCTACAATGAGCAGTTCTTC.

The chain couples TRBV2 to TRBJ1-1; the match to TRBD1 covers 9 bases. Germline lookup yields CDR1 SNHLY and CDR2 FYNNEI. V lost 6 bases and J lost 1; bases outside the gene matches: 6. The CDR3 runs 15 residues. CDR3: CASSETDRGNTEAFF. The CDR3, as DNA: TGTGCCAGCAGCGAAACGGACAGGGGGAACACTGAAGCTTTCTTT.

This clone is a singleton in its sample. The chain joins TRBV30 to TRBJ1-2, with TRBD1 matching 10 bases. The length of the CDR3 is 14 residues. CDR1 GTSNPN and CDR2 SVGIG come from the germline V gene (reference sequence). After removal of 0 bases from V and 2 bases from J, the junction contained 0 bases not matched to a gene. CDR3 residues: CAWSVDRGNYGYTF. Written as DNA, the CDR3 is TGTGCCTGGAGTGTGGACAGGGGGAACTATGGCTACACCTTC.

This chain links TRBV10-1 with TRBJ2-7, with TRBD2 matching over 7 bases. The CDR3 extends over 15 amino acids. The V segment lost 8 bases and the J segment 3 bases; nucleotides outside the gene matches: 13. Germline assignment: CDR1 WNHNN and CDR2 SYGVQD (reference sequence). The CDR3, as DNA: TGCGCCAGCGCTGGAACTGGGACTAAGATCTACGAGCAGTACTTC. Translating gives CASAGTGTKIYEQYF.

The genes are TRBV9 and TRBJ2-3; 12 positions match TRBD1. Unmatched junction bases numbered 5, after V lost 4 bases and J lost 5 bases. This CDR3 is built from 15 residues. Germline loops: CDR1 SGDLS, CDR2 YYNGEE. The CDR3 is CASSPWDRGLDTQYF. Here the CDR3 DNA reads TGTGCCAGCAGCCCGTGGGACAGGGGGCTAGATACGCAGTATTTT.

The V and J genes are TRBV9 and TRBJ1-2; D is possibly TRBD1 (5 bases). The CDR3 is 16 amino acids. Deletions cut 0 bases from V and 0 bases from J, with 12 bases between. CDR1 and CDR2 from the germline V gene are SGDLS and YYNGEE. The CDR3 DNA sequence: TGTGCCAGCAGCGTAGATCGGACAACCTCTAACTATGGCTACACCTTC. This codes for CASSVDRTTSNYGYTF.

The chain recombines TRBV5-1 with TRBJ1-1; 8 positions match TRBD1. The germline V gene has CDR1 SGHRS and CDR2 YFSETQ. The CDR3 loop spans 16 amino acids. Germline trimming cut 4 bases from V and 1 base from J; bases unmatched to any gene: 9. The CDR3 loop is CASSLEGGTGNTEAFF. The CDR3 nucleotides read TGCGCCAGCAGCCTGGAGGGTGGGACAGGGAACACTGAAGCTTTCTTT. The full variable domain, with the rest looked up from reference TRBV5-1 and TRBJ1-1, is KAGVTQTPRYLIKTRGQQVTLSCSPISGHRSVSWYQQTPGQGLQFLFEYFSETQRNKGNFPGRFSGRQFSNSRSEMNVSTLELGDSALYLCASSLEGGTGNTEAFFGQGTRLTVV.

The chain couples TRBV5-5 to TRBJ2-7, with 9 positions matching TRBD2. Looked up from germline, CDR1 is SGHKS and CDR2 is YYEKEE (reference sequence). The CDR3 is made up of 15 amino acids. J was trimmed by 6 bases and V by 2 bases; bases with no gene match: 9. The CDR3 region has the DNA TGTGCCAGCAGCTTCTCTACAGCGGGAGGTTTCGAGCAGTACTTC. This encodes CASSFSTAGGFEQYF.

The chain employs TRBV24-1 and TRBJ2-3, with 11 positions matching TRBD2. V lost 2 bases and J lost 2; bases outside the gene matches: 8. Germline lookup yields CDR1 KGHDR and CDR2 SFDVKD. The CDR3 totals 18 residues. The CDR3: CATSDSGASGGTTDTQYF. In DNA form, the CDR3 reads TGTGCCACCAGTGATTCCGGGGCTAGCGGGGGGACCACAGATACGCAGTATTTT.

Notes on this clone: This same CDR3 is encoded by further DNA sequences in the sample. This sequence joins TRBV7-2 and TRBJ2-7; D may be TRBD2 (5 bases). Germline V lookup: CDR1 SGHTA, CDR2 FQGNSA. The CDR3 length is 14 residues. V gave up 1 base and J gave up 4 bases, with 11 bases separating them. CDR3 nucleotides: TGTGCCAGCAGCTTAGGCCTAGCAAGTTACGAGCAGTACTTC. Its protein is CASSLGLASYEQYF.

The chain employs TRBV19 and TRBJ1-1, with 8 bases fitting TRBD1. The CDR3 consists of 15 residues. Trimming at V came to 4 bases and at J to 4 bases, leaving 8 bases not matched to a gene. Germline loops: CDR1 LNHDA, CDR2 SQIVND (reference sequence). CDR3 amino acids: CASSSPGGPVTEAFF. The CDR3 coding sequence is TGTGCCAGTAGTAGTCCAGGGGGCCCGGTCACTGAAGCTTTCTTT.

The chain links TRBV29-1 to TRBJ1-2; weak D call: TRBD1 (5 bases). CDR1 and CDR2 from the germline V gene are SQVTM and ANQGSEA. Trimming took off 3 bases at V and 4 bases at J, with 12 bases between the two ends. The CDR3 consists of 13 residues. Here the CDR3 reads CSVEDHRSYGYTF. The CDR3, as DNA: TGCAGCGTTGAGGATCACAGGTCCTATGGCTACACCTTC.

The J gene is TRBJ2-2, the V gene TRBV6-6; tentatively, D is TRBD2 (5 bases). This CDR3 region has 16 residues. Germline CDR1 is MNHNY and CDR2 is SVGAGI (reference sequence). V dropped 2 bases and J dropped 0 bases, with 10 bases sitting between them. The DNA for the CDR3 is TGTGCCAGCAGTTACCCTCCCGGGGCGAACACCGGGGAGCTGTTTTTT. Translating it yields CASSYPPGANTGELFF.

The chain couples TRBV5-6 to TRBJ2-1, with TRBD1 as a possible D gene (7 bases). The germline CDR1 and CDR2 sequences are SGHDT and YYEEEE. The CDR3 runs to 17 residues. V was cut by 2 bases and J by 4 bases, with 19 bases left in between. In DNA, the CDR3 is TGTGCCAGCAGCTTAGTTTGGGAGGCGGGACAGTACAATGAGCAGTTCTTC. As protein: CASSLVWEAGQYNEQFF.

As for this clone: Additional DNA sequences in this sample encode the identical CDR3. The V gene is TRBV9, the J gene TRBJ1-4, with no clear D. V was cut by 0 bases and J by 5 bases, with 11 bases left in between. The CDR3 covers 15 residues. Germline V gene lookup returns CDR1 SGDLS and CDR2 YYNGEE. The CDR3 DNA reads TGTGCCAGCAGCGTAGCTACGGGTGAGAATGAAAAACTGTTTTTT. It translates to CASSVATGENEKLFF.

CDR3 DNA: TGTGCCAGCGCGACGACAGGATATAATTCACCCCTCCACTTT. It translates to CASATTGYNSPLHF. The chain has TRBV6-4 and TRBJ1-6; possibly TRBD1 for D (6 bases). CDR3 size: 14 residues. V was shortened by 8 bases and J by 4 bases, with 12 bases between the two germline ends. The germline V gene encodes CDR1 MRHNA and CDR2 SNTAGT.

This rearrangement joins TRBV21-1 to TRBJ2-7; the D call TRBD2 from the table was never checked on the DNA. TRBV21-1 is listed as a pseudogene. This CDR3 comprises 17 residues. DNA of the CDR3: TGTGCCAGCAGCAAAGAGAAGGGGAGGGGACTCAAAGACGAGCAGTACTTC. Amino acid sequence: CASSKEKGRGLKDEQYF.

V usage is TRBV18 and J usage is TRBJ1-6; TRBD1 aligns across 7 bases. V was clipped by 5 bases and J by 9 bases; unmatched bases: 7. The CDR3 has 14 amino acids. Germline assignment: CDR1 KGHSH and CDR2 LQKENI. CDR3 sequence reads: CASSAAGGGSPLHF. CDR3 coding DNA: TGTGCCAGCTCAGCGGCAGGGGGAGGTTCACCCCTCCACTTT.

DNA for the CDR3: TGTGCCAGCAGCTTAGGTCGGGGGAACACTGAAGCTTTCTTT. Its protein product is CASSLGRGNTEAFF. The chain joins TRBV7-6 to TRBJ1-1; D uncertain. The CDR3 is 14 amino acids. Germline V gene sequence: CDR1 SGHVS, CDR2 FNYEAQ. V lost 1 base, J lost 1 base, and 7 bases lay in between.

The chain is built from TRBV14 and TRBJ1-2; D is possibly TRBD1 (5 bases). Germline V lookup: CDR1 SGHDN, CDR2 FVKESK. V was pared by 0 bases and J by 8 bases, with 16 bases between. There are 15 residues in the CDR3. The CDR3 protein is CASSQDRAGRRGYTF. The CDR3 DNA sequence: TGTGCCAGCAGCCAAGATAGGGCAGGGCGCCGCGGCTACACCTTC.

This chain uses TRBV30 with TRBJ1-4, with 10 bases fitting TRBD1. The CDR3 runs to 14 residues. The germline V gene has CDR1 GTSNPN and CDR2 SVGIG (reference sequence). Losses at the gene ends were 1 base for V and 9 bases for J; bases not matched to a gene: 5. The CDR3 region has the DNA TGTGCCTGGAGTGGGACAGGGGGGCTTCAAAAACTGTTTTTT. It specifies CAWSGTGGLQKLFF.

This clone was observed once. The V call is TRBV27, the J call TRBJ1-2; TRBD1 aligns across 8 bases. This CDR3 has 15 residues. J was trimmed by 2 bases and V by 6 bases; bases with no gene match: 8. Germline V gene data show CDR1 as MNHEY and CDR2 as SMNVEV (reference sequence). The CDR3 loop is CASRTTGEGNYGYTF. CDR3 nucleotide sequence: TGTGCCAGCAGGACGACAGGGGAAGGGAACTATGGCTACACCTTC.

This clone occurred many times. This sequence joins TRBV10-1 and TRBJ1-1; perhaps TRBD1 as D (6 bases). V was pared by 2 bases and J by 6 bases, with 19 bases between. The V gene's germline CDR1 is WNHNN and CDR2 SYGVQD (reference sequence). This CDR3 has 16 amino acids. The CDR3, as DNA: TGCGCCAGCAGTGAGCAACAGGGATGGAGCCGCGCTGAAGCTTTCTTT. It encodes CASSEQQGWSRAEAFF.

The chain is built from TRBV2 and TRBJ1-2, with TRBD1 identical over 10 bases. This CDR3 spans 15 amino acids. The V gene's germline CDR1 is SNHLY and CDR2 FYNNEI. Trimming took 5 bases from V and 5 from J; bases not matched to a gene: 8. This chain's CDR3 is CASSLGGQGRYGYTF. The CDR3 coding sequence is TGTGCCAGCAGTCTTGGGGGACAGGGGCGTTATGGCTACACCTTC.

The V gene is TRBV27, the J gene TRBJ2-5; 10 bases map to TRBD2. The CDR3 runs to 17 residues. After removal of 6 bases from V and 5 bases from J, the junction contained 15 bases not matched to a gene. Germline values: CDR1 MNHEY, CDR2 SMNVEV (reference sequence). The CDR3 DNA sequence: TGTGCCAGCAGGAATTTGGGAGCGGGAGGGCCCGAGGAGACCCAGTACTTC. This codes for CASRNLGAGGPEETQYF.

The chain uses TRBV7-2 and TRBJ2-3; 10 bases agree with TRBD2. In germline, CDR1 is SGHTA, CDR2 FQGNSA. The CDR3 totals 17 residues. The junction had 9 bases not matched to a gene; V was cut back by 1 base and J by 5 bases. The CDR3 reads CASSLVSSGGSGDTQYF. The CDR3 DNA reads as TGTGCCAGCAGCTTAGTTAGTAGCGGGGGGTCCGGAGATACGCAGTATTTT.

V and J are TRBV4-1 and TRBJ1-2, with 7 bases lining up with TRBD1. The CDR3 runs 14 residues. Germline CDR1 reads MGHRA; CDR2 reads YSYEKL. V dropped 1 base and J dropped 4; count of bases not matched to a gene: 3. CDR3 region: CASSQGGQSYGYTF. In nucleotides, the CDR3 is TGCGCCAGCAGCCAAGGGGGACAGTCCTATGGCTACACCTTC.

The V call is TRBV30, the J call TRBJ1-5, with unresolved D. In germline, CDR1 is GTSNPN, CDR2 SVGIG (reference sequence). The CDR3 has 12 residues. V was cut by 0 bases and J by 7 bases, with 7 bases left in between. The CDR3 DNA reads TGTGCCTGGAGTGTTAATTTGCAGCCCCAGCATTTT. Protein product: CAWSVNLQPQHF.

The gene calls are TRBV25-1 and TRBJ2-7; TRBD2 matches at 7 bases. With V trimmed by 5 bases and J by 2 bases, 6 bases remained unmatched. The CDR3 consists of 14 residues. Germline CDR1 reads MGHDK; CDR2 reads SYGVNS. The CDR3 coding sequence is TGTGCCAGCAGTCGAGAGGGGAGGGCCTACGAGCAGTACTTC. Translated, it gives CASSREGRAYEQYF.

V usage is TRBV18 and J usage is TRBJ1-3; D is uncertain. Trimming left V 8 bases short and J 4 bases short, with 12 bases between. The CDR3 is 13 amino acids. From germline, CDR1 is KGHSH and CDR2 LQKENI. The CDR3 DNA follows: TGTGCCAGCGATAGCCTCGGCGGAAACACCATATATTTT. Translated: CASDSLGGNTIYF.